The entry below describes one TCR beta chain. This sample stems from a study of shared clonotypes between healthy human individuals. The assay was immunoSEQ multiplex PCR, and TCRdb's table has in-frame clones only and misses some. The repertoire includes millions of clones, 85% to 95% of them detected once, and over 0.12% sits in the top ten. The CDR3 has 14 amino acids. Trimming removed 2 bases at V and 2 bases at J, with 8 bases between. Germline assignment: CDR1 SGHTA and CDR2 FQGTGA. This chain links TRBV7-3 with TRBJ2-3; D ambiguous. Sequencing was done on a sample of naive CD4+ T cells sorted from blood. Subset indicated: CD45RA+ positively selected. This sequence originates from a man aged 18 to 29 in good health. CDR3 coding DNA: TGTGCCAGCAGCTTACGGTCGTACACAGATACGCAGTATTTT. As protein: CASSLRSYTDTQYF.